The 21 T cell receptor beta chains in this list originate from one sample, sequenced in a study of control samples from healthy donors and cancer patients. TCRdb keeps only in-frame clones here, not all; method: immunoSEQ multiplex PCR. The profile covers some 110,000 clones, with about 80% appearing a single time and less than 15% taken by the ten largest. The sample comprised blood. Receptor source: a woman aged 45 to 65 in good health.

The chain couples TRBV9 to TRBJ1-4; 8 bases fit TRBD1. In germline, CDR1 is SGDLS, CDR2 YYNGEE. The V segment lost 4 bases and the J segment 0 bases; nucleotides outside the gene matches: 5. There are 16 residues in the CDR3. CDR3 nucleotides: TGTGCCAGCAGCTTTGGACAGGGCGCAACTAATGAAAAACTGTTTTTT. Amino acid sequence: CASSFGQGATNEKLFF. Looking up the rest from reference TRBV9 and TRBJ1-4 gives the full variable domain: DSGVTQTPKHLITATGQRVTLRCSPRSGDLSVYWYQQSLDQGLQFLIQYYNGEERAKGNILERFSAQQFPDLHSELNLSSLELGDSALYFCASSFGQGATNEKLFFGSGTQLSVL.

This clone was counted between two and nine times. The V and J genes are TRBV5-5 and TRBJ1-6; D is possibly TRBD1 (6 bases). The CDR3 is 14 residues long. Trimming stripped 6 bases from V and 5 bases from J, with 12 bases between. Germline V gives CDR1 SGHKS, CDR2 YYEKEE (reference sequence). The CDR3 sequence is CASTLEGDNSPLHF. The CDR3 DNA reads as TGTGCCAGCACCCTGGAGGGGGATAATTCACCCCTCCACTTT.

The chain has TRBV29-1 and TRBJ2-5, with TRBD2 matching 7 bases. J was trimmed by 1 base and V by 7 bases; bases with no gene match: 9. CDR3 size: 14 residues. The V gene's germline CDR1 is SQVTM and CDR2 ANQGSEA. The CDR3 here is CSAAALAAQETQYF. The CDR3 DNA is TGCAGCGCTGCCGCCCTAGCGGCCCAAGAGACCCAGTACTTC.

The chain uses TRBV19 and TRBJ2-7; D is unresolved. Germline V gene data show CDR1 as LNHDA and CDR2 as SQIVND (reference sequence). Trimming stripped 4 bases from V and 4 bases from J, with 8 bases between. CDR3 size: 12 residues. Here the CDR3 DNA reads TGTGCCAGTAGTAGGACGGGTTACGAGCAGTACTTC. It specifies CASSRTGYEQYF. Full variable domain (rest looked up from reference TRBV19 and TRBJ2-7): DGGITQSPKYLFRKEGQNVTLSCEQNLNHDAMYWYRQDPGQGLRLIYYSQIVNDFQKGDIAEGYSVSREKKESFPLTVTSAQKNPTAFYLCASSRTGYEQYFGPGTRLTVT.

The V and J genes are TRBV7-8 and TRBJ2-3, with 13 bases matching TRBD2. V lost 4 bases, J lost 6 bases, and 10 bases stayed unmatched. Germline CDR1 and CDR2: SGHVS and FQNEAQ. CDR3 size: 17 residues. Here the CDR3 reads CASSSLAGGRIGDTQYF. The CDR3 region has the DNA TGTGCCAGCAGCTCACTAGCGGGGGGGCGTATCGGGGATACGCAGTATTTT.

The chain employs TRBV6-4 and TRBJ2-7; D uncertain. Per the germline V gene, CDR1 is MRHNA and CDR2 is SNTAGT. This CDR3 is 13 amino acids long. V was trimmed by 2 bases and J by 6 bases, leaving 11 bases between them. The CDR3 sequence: CASSDGVSGEQYF. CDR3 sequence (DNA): TGTGCCAGCAGTGACGGGGTATCTGGCGAGCAGTACTTC.

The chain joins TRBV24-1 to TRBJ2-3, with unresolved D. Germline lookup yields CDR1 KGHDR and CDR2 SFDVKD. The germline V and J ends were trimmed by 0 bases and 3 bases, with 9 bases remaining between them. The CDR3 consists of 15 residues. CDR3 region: CATSDLDAGTDTQYF. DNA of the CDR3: TGTGCCACCAGTGATTTGGACGCAGGAACAGATACGCAGTATTTT.

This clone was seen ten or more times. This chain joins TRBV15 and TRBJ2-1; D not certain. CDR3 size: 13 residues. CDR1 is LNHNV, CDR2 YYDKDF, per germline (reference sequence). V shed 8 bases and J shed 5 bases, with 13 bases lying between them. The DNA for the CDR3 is TGTGCCACCGGCGGTATAGATAACAATGAGCAGTTCTTC. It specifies CATGGIDNNEQFF. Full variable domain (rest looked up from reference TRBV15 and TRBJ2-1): DAMVIQNPRYQVTQFGKPVTLSCSQTLNHNVMYWYQQKSSQAPKLLFHYYDKDFNNEADTPDNFQSRRPNTSFCFLDIRSPGLGDTAMYLCATGGIDNNEQFFGPGTRLTVL.

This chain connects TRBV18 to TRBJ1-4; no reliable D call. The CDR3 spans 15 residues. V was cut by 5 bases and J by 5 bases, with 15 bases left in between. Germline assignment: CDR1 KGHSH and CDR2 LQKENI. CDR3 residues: CASSTRREPNEKLFF. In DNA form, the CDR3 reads TGTGCCAGCTCAACGAGACGGGAACCGAATGAAAAACTGTTTTTT.

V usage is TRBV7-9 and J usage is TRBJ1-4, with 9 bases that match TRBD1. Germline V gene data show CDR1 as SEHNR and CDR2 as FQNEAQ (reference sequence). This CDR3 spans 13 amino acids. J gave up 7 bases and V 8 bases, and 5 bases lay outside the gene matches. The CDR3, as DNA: TGTGCCAGCCTCGGGACAGGGACTGAAAAACTGTTTTTT. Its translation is CASLGTGTEKLFF.

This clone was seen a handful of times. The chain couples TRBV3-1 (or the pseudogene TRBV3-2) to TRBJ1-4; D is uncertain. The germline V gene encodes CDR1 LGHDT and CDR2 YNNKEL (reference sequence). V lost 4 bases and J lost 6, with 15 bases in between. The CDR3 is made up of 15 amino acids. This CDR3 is CASSRNFRRDEKLFF. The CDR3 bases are TGTGCCAGCAGCCGCAATTTCCGGCGGGATGAAAAACTGTTTTTT.

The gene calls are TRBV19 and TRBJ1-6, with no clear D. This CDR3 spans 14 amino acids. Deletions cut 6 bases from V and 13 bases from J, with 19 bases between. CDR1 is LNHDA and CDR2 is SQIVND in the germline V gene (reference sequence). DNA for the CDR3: TGTGCCAGTAGACCCAAGACCGCAGCTAGTCCCCTCCACTTT. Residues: CASRPKTAASPLHF.

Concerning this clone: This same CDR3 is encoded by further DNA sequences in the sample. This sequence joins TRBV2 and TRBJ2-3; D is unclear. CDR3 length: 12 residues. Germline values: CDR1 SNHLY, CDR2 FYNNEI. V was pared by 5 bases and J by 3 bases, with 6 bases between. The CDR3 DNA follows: TGTGCCAGCAGTCTAGAAACAGATACGCAGTATTTT. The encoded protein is CASSLETDTQYF.

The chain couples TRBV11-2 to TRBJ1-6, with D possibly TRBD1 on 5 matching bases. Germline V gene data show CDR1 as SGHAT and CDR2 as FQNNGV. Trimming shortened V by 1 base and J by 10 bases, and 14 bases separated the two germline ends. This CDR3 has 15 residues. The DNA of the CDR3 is TGTGCCAGCAGCTTAGTTCCAGGGTCTTCATCACCCCTCCACTTT. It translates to CASSLVPGSSSPLHF.

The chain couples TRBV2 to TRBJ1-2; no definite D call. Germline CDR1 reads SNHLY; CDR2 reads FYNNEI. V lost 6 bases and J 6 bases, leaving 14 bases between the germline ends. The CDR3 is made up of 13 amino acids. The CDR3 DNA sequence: TGTGCCAGCAGACCGGGGATGGCGGATGGCTACACCTTC. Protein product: CASRPGMADGYTF.

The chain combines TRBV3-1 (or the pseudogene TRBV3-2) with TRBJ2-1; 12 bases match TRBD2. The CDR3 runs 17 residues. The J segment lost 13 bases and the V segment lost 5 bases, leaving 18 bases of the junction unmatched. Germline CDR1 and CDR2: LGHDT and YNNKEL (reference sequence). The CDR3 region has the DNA TGTGCCAGCAGCTACCGACTAGCGGGGGCCCCAGGTAGTGTTCAGTTCTTC. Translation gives CASSYRLAGAPGSVQFF.

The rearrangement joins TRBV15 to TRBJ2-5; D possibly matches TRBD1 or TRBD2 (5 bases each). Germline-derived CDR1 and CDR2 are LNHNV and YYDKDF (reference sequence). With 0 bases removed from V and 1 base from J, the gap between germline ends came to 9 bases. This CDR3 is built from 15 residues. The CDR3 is CATSREEGPQETQYF. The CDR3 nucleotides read TGTGCCACCAGCAGAGAAGAGGGACCCCAAGAGACCCAGTACTTC.

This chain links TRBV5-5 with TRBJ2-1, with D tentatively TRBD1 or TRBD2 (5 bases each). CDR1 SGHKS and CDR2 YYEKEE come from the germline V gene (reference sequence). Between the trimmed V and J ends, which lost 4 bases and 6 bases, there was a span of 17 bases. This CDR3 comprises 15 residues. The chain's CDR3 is CASSLRAGGGNEQFF. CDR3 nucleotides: TGTGCCAGCAGCCTCCGGGCTGGGGGTGGCAATGAGCAGTTCTTC. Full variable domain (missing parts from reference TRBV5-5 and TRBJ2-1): DAGVTQSPTHLIKTRGQQVTLRCSPISGHKSVSWYQQVLGQGPQFIFQYYEKEERGRGNFPDRFSARQFPNYSSELNVNALLLGDSALYLCASSLRAGGGNEQFFGPGTRLTVL.

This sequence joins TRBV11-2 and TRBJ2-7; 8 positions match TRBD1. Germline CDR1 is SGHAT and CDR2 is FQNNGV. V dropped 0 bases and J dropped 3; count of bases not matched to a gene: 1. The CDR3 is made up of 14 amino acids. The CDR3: CASSLDRGRYEQYF. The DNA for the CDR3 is TGTGCCAGCAGCTTAGACAGGGGGCGCTACGAGCAGTACTTC.

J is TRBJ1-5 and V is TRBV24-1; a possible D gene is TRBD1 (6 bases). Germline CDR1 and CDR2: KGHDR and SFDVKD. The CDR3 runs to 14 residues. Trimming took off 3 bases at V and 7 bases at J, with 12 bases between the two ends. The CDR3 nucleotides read TGTGCCACCAGTGATGCAACCAGGGGCCAGCCCCAGCATTTT. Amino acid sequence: CATSDATRGQPQHF.

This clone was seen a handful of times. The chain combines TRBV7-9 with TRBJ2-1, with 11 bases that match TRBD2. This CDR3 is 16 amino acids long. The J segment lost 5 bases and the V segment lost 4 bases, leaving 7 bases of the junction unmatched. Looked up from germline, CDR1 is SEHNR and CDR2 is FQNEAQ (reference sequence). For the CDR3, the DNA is TGTGCCAGCAGCTCCCTAGCGGGAGGTCGTAACAATGAGCAGTTCTTC. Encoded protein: CASSSLAGGRNNEQFF.